What follows are 31 T cell receptor beta chains derived from one specimen sequenced in a study of blood T cells in healthy people across ages (dated by TCRdb to about 2015). The library was built by means of 5' RACE. Sequencer: Illumina HiSeq 2500. A second PCR of about 7 to 12 cycles was performed with a sample-barcoded 5' primer and a J-beta primer mix. TCRdb's own reprocessing of the public reads used fastp at Q25 and MiXCR and kept productive beta chains. Entries that share a CDR3 protein sequence are merged under the most common genes and DNA. The sample table records about 640,000 distinct CDR3 sequences; 25% to 30% of these occur just once. In total, the top ten clones hold approximately 14% of the sample. Sequenced material: blood. All receptors come from a woman older than 75 in good health.

Concerning this clonotype: Germline is not matched at one junction end, which may reflect a read error. CDR3 in amino acids: CANSNRDRSYEQYF. CDR3 DNA: TGCGCCAACAGCAACCGGGACAGGTCCTACGAGCAGTACTTC. The chain recombines TRBV5-1 with TRBJ2-7, with 8 bases aligning to TRBD1. CDR1 and CDR2 from the germline V gene are SGHRS and YFSETQ. The CDR3 has 14 residues. Looking up the rest from reference TRBV5-1 and TRBJ2-7 gives the full variable domain: KAGVTQTPRYLIKTRGQQVTLSCSPISGHRSVSWYQQTPGQGLQFLFEYFSETQRNKGNFPGRFSGRQFSNSRSEMNVSTLELGDSALYLCANSNRDRSYEQYFGPGTRLTVT.

The chain links TRBV2 to TRBJ2-3, with TRBD1 matching 7 bases. The CDR3 is 14 amino acids. CDR1 and CDR2 (germline): SNHLY, FYNNEI. Trimming at V came to 7 bases and at J to 0 bases, leaving 4 bases not matched to a gene. DNA for the CDR3: TGTGCCAGCAAGGGGACAGAGAGCACAGATACGCAGTATTTT. Translated, it gives CASKGTESTDTQYF.

This clonotype was observed at least ten times. This clone may be a read error of a much larger clone one base away. The chain recombines TRBV5-1 with TRBJ1-2; D may be TRBD1 (5 bases). With 3 bases removed from V and 8 bases from J, the gap between germline ends came to 17 bases. The CDR3 contains 14 residues. Germline values: CDR1 SGHRS, CDR2 YFSETQ. CDR3 protein: CASSWAQGSGGYTF. DNA of the CDR3: TGCGCCAGCAGCTGGGCCCAGGGATCGGGCGGCTACACCTTC. Full variable domain (outside the CDR3, taken from reference TRBV5-1 and TRBJ1-2): KAGVTQTPRYLIKTRGQQVTLSCSPISGHRSVSWYQQTPGQGLQFLFEYFSETQRNKGNFPGRFSGRQFSNSRSEMNVSTLELGDSALYLCASSWAQGSGGYTFGSGTRLTVV.

The chain joins TRBV28 to TRBJ2-1, with no clear D. The CDR3 is 15 amino acids. V was clipped by 1 base and J by 1 base, with 8 bases between them. Germline CDR1 is MDHEN and CDR2 is SYDVKM. CDR3 amino acids: CASSLFPLSYNEQFF. The CDR3 DNA sequence: TGTGCCAGCAGTTTATTCCCATTATCCTACAATGAGCAGTTCTTC.

This clonotype was picked up many times. V is TRBV6-5 and J is TRBJ2-1; 10 nucleotides match TRBD2. V shed 5 bases, J shed 1 base, and the junction held 2 bases outside the gene matches. This CDR3 spans 15 amino acids. CDR1 and CDR2 from the germline V gene are MNHEY and SVGAGI. The CDR3 nucleotides read TGTGCCAGCAGTGCACTAGCGGGGTCCTACAATGAGCAGTTCTTC. Its translation: CASSALAGSYNEQFF.

The chain is built from TRBV6-5 and TRBJ2-2; D remains unclear. V shed 7 bases and J shed 0 bases, with 9 bases lying between them. The CDR3 totals 14 residues. Germline CDR1 and CDR2: MNHEY and SVGAGI. Here the CDR3 DNA reads TGTGCCAGCACCGTAACCTCGAACACCGGGGAGCTGTTTTTT. Its translation is CASTVTSNTGELFF.

There are many counts of this clonotype. This sequence joins TRBV12-3 or TRBV12-4 and TRBJ2-3; 9 nucleotides line up with TRBD2. There are 14 residues in the CDR3. V shed 3 bases and J 3 bases; nucleotides not matched to a gene: 1. The CDR3 protein is CASSFTSGTDTQYF. The CDR3 region has the DNA TGTGCCAGCAGTTTCACTAGCGGGACAGATACGCAGTATTTT.

This clonotype was observed many times. The chain is built from TRBV5-4 and TRBJ2-5; D unresolved. Germline V gene data show CDR1 as SGHNT and CDR2 as YYREEE (reference sequence). Trimming shortened V by 0 bases and J by 3 bases, and 15 bases separated the two germline ends. This CDR3 contains 16 residues. The CDR3 DNA reads as TGTGCCAGCAGCTTGGGGAACCTAAACCCTGAAGAGACCCAGTACTTC. Its translation: CASSLGNLNPEETQYF.

This clonotype was recorded at least ten times. The CDR3 DNA reads as TGTGCCAGCAAGAGGGGAGGGGGGGCCTTCGAGCAGTACTTC. This gives the protein CASKRGGGAFEQYF. The J gene is TRBJ2-7, the V gene TRBV12-3 or TRBV12-4, with a possible D match to TRBD2 (7 bases). V was cut by 7 bases and J by 6 bases, with 19 bases left in between. CDR3 length: 14 residues.

Comment on this clonotype: A much more abundant neighbour one base away suggests this may be a read error. V and J are TRBV5-1 and TRBJ2-1, with 8 bases fitting TRBD1. V dropped 7 bases and J dropped 9; count of bases not matched to a gene: 15. Germline V gives CDR1 SGHRS, CDR2 YFSETQ. The CDR3 is 15 amino acids. CDR3: CASSPRAAGGTEQFF. CDR3 coding DNA: TGCGCCAGCTCCCCTCGCGCCGCAGGGGGCACTGAGCAGTTCTTC.

This chain links TRBV27 with TRBJ1-1; 7 nucleotides align to TRBD1. The CDR3 contains 15 residues. Germline V lookup: CDR1 MNHEY, CDR2 SMNVEV (reference sequence). V trimming: 6 bases; J trimming: 2 bases; junction bases outside the gene matches: 9. The CDR3 DNA reads TGTGCCAGCAGACAAACGGGACAGATAAACACTGAAGCTTTCTTT. The encoded protein is CASRQTGQINTEAFF.

As regards this clonotype: A much larger clone sits a single nucleotide away, making a read error possible. The gene calls are TRBV20-1 and TRBJ2-1; TRBD2 might be the D (6 bases). V was clipped by 7 bases and J by 3 bases, with 13 bases between them. The CDR3 is 13 amino acids. Germline V gene sequence: CDR1 DFQATT, CDR2 SNEGSKA (reference sequence). The CDR3 spells CSEDSGGYNEQFF. For the CDR3, the DNA is TGCAGTGAGGATAGCGGAGGCTACAATGAGCAGTTCTTC.

At least ten counts were recorded for this clonotype. A read error may produce the germline difference seen at one junction end. The chain links TRBV27 to TRBJ2-1; TRBD2 might be the D (7 bases). The germline V gene encodes CDR1 MNHEY and CDR2 SMNVEV (reference sequence). The CDR3 runs 17 residues. In DNA form, the CDR3 reads TGTGACAGCAGCCCCCGGGGGGCGGGGATCTCCCTCAATGAGCAGTTCTTC. It encodes CDSSPRGAGISLNEQFF.

This clonotype was recorded many times. The V and J genes are TRBV18 and TRBJ2-3; TRBD1 aligns across 10 bases. Trimming cost V 6 bases and J 5 bases; bases outside gene matches: 17. CDR1 is KGHSH, CDR2 LQKENI, per germline. This CDR3 contains 18 residues. The CDR3 loop is CASSRSGTGVLSIDTQYF. The CDR3 DNA sequence: TGTGCCAGCTCTCGATCCGGGACAGGGGTCTTAAGTATAGATACGCAGTATTTT.

Only a few counts were recorded for this clonotype. The chain combines TRBV6-2 or TRBV6-3 with TRBJ1-2; 9 bases agree with TRBD1. Germline loops: CDR1 MNHEY, CDR2 SVGEGT. V gave up 7 bases and J gave up 5 bases; unmatched junction bases: 14. The CDR3 covers 16 residues. CDR3 in DNA: TGTGCCAGCATTGATATCGGGACAGGGTTCAGATATGGCTACACCTTC. This sequence encodes CASIDIGTGFRYGYTF.

The V and J genes are TRBV20-1 and TRBJ2-3; 13 bases align to TRBD2. This CDR3 is built from 15 residues. The ends lost 1 base at V and 3 bases at J; junction bases unmatched: 1. Germline CDR1 is DFQATT and CDR2 is SNEGSKA (reference sequence). CDR3 DNA sequence: TGCAGTGCTAGAGTGGGACTAGCGGGGACAGATACGCAGTATTTT. It is translated as CSARVGLAGTDTQYF.

Many counts were recorded for this clonotype. The V gene is TRBV5-1, the J gene TRBJ2-6; the match to TRBD1 covers 8 bases. Germline CDR1 is SGHRS and CDR2 is YFSETQ. The CDR3 runs 16 residues. After removal of 4 bases from V and 2 bases from J, the junction contained 5 bases not matched to a gene. The CDR3 DNA reads as TGCGCCAGCAGCCCCGGACAGGGACCTGGGGCCAACGTCCTGACTTTC. Protein sequence: CASSPGQGPGANVLTF. The variable domain in full, completed from reference TRBV5-1 and TRBJ2-6, reads KAGVTQTPRYLIKTRGQQVTLSCSPISGHRSVSWYQQTPGQGLQFLFEYFSETQRNKGNFPGRFSGRQFSNSRSEMNVSTLELGDSALYLCASSPGQGPGANVLTFGAGSRLTVL.

This clonotype showed up many times. J is TRBJ2-3 and V is TRBV5-8; D unclear. The CDR3 totals 14 residues. From germline, CDR1 is SGHTS and CDR2 YDEGEE. Trimming took 0 bases from V and 4 from J, leaving 9 bases between them. The CDR3 sequence is CASSLGLASDTQYF. In nucleotides, the CDR3 is TGTGCCAGCAGCTTGGGGTTAGCTTCAGATACGCAGTATTTT.

At least ten counts were recorded for this clonotype. The chain couples TRBV29-1 to TRBJ2-7; D remains ambiguous. The CDR3 contains 12 residues. Germline assignment: CDR1 SQVTM and CDR2 ANQGSEA. Trimming left V 0 bases short and J 5 bases short, with 8 bases between. The CDR3 protein is CSVEDRRDEQYF. Here the CDR3 DNA reads TGCAGCGTTGAAGATCGACGGGACGAGCAGTACTTC.

This clonotype was recorded at least ten times. The chain is built from TRBV12-3 or TRBV12-4 and TRBJ1-1; D is uncertain. Trimming shortened V by 7 bases and J by 0 bases, and 9 bases separated the two germline ends. The CDR3 contains 13 residues. This CDR3 is CASKGPLNTEAFF. The DNA for the CDR3 is TGTGCCAGCAAAGGGCCTCTGAACACTGAAGCTTTCTTT.

In this sample, this clonotype turned up a few times. This chain uses TRBV7-9 with TRBJ1-1; D gene uncertain. Germline V gives CDR1 SEHNR, CDR2 FQNEAQ (reference sequence). Trimming removed 3 bases at V and 5 bases at J, with 7 bases between. The CDR3 extends over 12 amino acids. CDR3: CASSFVLTEAFF. As DNA, the CDR3 is TGTGCCAGCAGCTTCGTGTTAACTGAAGCTTTCTTT. Complete variable domain (other parts from reference TRBV7-9 and TRBJ1-1): DTGVSQNPRHKITKRGQNVTFRCDPISEHNRLYWYRQTLGQGPEFLTYFQNEAQLEKSRLLSDRFSAERPKGSFSTLEIQRTEQGDSAMYLCASSFVLTEAFFGQGTRLTVV.

V gene TRBV7-2 combines with J gene TRBJ2-1; D is ambiguous. With 2 bases removed from V and 8 bases from J, the gap between germline ends came to 13 bases. In germline, CDR1 is SGHTA, CDR2 FQGNSA. The CDR3 runs 14 residues. The CDR3 bases are TGTGCCAGCAGCTTAAGTAGAAAAGGAGATGAGCAGTTCTTC. The encoded protein is CASSLSRKGDEQFF.

This clonotype was seen repeatedly, ten times or more. The rearrangement links TRBV5-6 to TRBJ1-2, with D unresolved. The CDR3 runs 16 residues. Per germline, CDR1 SGHDT and CDR2 YYEEEE. The V end lost 0 bases, the J end lost 8 bases, and 20 bases lay between the germline ends. The CDR3 DNA reads as TGTGCCAGCAGCTTGGTGCGCCAGCCCTCGGGAGGAGGCTACACCTTC. This translates into CASSLVRQPSGGGYTF.

This clonotype was counted only a few times. This sequence joins TRBV7-2 and TRBJ1-5; D uncertain. Trimming shortened V by 3 bases and J by 6 bases, and 15 bases separated the two germline ends. Germline assignment: CDR1 SGHTA and CDR2 FQGNSA. The length of the CDR3 is 15 residues. CDR3 in DNA: TGTGCCAGCAGCTTGTGGGCAGGTTCGGGTCAGCCCCAGCATTTT. Its translation: CASSLWAGSGQPQHF.

The chain is built from TRBV24-1 and TRBJ2-1; maybe TRBD1 (5 bases). From germline, CDR1 is KGHDR and CDR2 SFDVKD. The CDR3 runs 15 residues. The V end lost 0 bases, the J end lost 9 bases, and 14 bases lay between the germline ends. The CDR3 loop is CATSDLGHGGAEQFF. The CDR3 DNA sequence: TGTGCCACCAGTGATTTGGGACACGGTGGAGCTGAGCAGTTCTTC.

This clonotype was counted at least ten times. V usage is TRBV5-1 and J usage is TRBJ1-5, with a possible D match to TRBD1 (6 bases). Trimming cost V 0 bases and J 5 bases, with 12 bases left between them. The CDR3 is 15 residues long. Germline lookup yields CDR1 SGHRS and CDR2 YFSETQ. In nucleotides, the CDR3 is TGCGCCAGCAGCTTGGATGGGGGGCTCTATCAGCCCCAGCATTTT. Translating it yields CASSLDGGLYQPQHF.

This clonotype occurred a few times. Since a much larger clone is just one base distant, this may be a read error. The chain recombines TRBV20-1 with TRBJ2-5, with D tentatively TRBD1 (5 bases). Germline assignment: CDR1 DFQATT and CDR2 SNEGSKA (reference sequence). This CDR3 region has 12 residues. This chain's CDR3 is CRAGAQPGTQYF. CDR3 DNA: TGCAGGGCTGGGGCGCAGCCAGGGACCCAGTACTTC.

The gene calls are TRBV7-8 and TRBJ2-3; D gene unclear. This CDR3 has 12 residues. Germline CDR1 SGHVS, CDR2 FQNEAQ. Trimming took off 8 bases at V and 4 bases at J, with 10 bases between the two ends. CDR3 loop: CASPDLADTQYF. CDR3 bases: TGTGCCAGCCCTGACCTCGCAGATACGCAGTATTTT.

This clonotype appeared many times. V and J are TRBV28 and TRBJ2-7, with D uncertain. Germline lookup yields CDR1 MDHEN and CDR2 SYDVKM. V was shortened by 5 bases and J by 6 bases, with 14 bases between the two germline ends. The CDR3 length is 13 residues. Written as DNA, the CDR3 is TGTGCCAGCAGTGCCCATCCCCCAAGCGAGCAGTACTTC. The encoded protein is CASSAHPPSEQYF.

This clonotype was counted at least ten times. The chain couples TRBV29-1 to TRBJ2-7; 9 bases are shared with TRBD1. The junction had 4 bases not matched to a gene; V was cut back by 7 bases and J by 6 bases. Germline CDR1 SQVTM, CDR2 ANQGSEA. CDR3 length: 11 residues. The CDR3 DNA reads as TGCAGCGGGGGACAGGGCGGCGAGCAGTACTTC. It yields the protein CSGGQGGEQYF.

This clonotype was picked up many times. The genes are TRBV27 and TRBJ2-3; 10 bases fit TRBD2. The CDR3 totals 20 residues. V trimming: 3 bases; J trimming: 6 bases; junction bases outside the gene matches: 21. The germline V gene has CDR1 MNHEY and CDR2 SMNVEV (reference sequence). DNA of the CDR3: TGTGCCAGCAGTTTGGGGAAGCGGGGGGGCCCCGAAGCCCACAAGGATACGCAGTATTTT. Translated, it gives CASSLGKRGGPEAHKDTQYF.